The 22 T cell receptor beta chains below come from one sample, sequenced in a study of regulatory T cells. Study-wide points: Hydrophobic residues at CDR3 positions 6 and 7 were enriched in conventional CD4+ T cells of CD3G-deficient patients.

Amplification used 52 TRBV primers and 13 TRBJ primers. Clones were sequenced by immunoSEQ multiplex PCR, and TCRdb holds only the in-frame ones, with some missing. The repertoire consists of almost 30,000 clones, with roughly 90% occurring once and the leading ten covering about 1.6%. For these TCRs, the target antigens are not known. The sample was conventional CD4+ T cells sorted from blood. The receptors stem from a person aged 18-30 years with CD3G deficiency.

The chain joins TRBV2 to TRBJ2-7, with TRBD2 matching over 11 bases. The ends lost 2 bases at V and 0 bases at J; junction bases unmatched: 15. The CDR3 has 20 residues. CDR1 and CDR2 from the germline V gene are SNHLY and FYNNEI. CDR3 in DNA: TGTGCCAGCAGTGAACTAGGTAGGCTAGCGGGAGGCCTGAGCTCCTACGAGCAGTACGTC. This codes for CASSELGRLAGGLSSYEQYV.

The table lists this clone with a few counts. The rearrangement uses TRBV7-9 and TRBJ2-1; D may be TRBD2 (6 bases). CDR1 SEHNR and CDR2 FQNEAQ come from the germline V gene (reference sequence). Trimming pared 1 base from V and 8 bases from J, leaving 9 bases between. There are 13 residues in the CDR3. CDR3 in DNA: TGTGCCAGCAGCTTAGGGAGGGCTGATGAGCAGTTCTTC. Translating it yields CASSLGRADEQFF.

The CDR3: CATYRAPAMEDTQYF. CDR3 bases: TGTGCCACCTACAGGGCCCCGGCCATGGAGGATACGCAGTATTTT. The V and J genes are TRBV6-1 and TRBJ2-3; possibly TRBD1 for D (6 bases). The V gene lost 10 bases and the J gene lost 6 bases, with 23 bases spanning the gap. The CDR3 runs to 15 residues. CDR1 is MNHNS and CDR2 is SASEGT in the germline V gene.

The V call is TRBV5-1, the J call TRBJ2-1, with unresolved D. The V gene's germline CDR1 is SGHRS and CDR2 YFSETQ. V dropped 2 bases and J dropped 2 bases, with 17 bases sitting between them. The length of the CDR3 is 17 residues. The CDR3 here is CASSFSSGPRAYNEQFF. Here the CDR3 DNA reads TGCGCCAGCAGCTTTTCTTCGGGCCCCCGGGCCTACAATGAGCAGTTCTTC.

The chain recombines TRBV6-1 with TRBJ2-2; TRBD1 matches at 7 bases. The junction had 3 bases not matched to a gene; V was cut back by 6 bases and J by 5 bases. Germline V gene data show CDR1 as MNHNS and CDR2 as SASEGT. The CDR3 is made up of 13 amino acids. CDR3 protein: CASRTGLTGELFF. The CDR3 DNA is TGTGCCAGCAGGACAGGGCTAACCGGGGAGCTGTTTTTT.

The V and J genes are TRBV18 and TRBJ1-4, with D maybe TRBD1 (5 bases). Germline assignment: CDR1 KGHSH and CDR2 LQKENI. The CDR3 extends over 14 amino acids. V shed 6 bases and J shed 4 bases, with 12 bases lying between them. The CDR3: CASSRDRGNEKLFF. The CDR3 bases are TGTGCCAGCTCGAGGGACCGAGGTAATGAAAAACTGTTTTTT.

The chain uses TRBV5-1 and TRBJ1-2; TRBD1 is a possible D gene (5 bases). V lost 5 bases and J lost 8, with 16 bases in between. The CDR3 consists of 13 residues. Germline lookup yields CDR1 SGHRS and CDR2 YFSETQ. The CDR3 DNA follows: TGCGCCAGCAGACCGGACGGAAAGGGGGGCTACACCTTC. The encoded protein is CASRPDGKGGYTF. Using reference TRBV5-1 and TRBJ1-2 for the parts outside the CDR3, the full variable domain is KAGVTQTPRYLIKTRGQQVTLSCSPISGHRSVSWYQQTPGQGLQFLFEYFSETQRNKGNFPGRFSGRQFSNSRSEMNVSTLELGDSALYLCASRPDGKGGYTFGSGTRLTVV.

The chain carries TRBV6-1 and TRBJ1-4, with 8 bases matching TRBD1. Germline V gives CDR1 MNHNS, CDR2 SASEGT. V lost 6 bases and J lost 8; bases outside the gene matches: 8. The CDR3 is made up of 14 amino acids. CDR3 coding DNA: TGTGCCAGCAGATGGGACAGGTTGAGCGAAAAACTGTTTTTT. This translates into CASRWDRLSEKLFF.

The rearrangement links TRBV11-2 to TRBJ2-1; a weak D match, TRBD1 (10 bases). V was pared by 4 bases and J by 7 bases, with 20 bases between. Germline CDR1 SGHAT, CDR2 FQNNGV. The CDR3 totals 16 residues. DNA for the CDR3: TGTGCCAGCAGCTCGCTAGCGGGACAGGGGCTGAATGAGCAGTTCTTC. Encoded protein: CASSSLAGQGLNEQFF.

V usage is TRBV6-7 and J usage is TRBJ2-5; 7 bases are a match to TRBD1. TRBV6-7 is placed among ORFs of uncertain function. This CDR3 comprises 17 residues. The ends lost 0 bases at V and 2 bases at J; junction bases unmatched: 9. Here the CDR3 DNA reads TGTGCCAGCAGTTACTCAAAACGACAGGGAGAACAAGAGACCCAGTACTTC. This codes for CASSYSKRQGEQETQYF.

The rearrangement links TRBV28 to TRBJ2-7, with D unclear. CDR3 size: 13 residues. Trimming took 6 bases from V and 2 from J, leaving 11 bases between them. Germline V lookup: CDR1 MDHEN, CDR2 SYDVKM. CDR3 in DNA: TGTGCCAGCAGCTTTAAGATTACCTACGAGCAGTACTTC. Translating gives CASSFKITYEQYF.

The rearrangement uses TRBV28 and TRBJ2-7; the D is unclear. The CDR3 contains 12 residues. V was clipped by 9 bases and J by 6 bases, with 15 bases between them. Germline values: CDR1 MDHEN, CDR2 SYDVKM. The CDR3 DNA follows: TGTGCCAGTAGCCTCGCTGTTGGCGAGCAGTACTTC. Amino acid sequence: CASSLAVGEQYF.

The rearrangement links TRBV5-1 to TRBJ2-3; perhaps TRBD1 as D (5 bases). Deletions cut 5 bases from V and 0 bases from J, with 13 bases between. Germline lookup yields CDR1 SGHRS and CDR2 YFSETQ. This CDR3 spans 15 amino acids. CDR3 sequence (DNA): TGCGCCAGCAGTTTAAACAGGCCTAGCACAGATACGCAGTATTTT. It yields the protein CASSLNRPSTDTQYF.

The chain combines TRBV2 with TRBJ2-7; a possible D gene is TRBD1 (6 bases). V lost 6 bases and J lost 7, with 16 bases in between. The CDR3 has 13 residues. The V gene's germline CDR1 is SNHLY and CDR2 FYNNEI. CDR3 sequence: CASSRDTPGEQYF. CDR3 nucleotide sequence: TGTGCCAGCAGCCGGGACACTCCGGGTGAGCAGTACTTC.

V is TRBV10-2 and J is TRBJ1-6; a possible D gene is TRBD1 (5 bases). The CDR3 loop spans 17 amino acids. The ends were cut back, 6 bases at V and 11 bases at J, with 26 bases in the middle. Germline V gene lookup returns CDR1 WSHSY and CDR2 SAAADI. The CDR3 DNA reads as TGCGCCAGCAGATCCTCGGGGGGAGATCCGAATTTTACACCCCTCCACTTT. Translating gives CASRSSGGDPNFTPLHF.

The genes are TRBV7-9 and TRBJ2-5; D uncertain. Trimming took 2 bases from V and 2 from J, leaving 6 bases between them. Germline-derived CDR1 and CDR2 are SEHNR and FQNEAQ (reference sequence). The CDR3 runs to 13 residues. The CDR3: CASSLNMQETQYF. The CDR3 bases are TGTGCCAGCAGCTTAAACATGCAAGAGACCCAGTACTTC.

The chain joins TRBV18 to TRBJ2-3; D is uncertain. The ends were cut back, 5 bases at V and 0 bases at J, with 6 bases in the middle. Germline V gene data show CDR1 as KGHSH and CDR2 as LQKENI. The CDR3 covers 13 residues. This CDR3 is CASSFSSTDTQYF. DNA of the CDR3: TGTGCCAGCTCATTCAGTAGCACAGATACGCAGTATTTT.

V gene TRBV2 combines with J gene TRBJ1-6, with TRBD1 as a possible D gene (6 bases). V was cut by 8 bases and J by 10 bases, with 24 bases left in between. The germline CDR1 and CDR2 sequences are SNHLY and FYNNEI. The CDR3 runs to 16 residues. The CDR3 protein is CASDDGGGRFGSPLHF. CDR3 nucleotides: TGTGCCAGCGACGATGGAGGGGGACGGTTTGGGTCACCCCTCCACTTT.

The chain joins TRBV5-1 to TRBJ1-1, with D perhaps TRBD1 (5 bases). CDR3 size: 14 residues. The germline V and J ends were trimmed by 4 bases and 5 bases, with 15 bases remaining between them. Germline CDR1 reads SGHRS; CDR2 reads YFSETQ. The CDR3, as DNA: TGCGCCAGCAGCCTGGATTCAAGGGGTACTGAAGCTTTCTTT. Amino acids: CASSLDSRGTEAFF.

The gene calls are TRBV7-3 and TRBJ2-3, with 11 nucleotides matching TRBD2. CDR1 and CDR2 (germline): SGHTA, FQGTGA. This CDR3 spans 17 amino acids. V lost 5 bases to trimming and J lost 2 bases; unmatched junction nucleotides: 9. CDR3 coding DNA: TGTGCCAGCAGCCCGGGGGGGACTAGCGGAACCACAGATACGCAGTATTTT. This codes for CASSPGGTSGTTDTQYF.

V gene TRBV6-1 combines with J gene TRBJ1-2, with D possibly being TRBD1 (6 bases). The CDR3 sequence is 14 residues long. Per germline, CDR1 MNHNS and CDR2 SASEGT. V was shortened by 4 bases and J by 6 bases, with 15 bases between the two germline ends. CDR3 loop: CASSGQGRVDGYTF. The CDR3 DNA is TGTGCCAGCAGTGGTCAGGGGCGGGTTGATGGCTACACCTTC.

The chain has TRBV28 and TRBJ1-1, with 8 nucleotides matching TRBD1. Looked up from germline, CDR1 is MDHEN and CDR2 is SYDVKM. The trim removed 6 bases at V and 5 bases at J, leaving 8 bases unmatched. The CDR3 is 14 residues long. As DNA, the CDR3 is TGTGCCAGCAGCCCCTCGGACAGGGTAACTGAAGCTTTCTTT. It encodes CASSPSDRVTEAFF.